The text below deals with one T cell receptor beta chain. The antigen is not known. Germline loops: CDR1 SGHVS, CDR2 FQNEAQ. The CDR3 contains 16 residues. The V and J ends lost 1 base and 1 base respectively, with 11 bases between them. Time point described: baseline, week 1 (first vaccination visit). Regarding treatment: pre-vaccination baseline after standard-of-care therapy. The record originates from a study of a mutant IDH1 vaccine in newly diagnosed glioma. Study background: Those enrolled had earlier been treated with radiotherapy, temozolomide, or both, mostly both. General study findings and limits: Alterations occurring in top peripheral T cell clonotypes seemed unrelated to pseudoprogression.

Clones were sequenced by immunoSEQ multiplex PCR, and TCRdb holds only the in-frame ones, with some missing. The table records tens of thousands of clones, 83% of them present only once. The sequence came from a woman aged 50 to 65 with glioma. The chain has TRBV7-8 and TRBJ1-5, with a possible D match to TRBD1 (6 bases). The sample consisted of PBMCs, taken from a glioma patient treated with radiotherapy, temozolomide or both. CDR3 DNA: TGTGCCAGCAGCTTAGTGGCGGGGGCCAGCAATCAGCCCCAGCATTTT. It is translated as CASSLVAGASNQPQHF.